The source of this T cell receptor beta chain is a study of T cell responses to AZD1222 COVID-19 vaccine. Study-wide results and limits: Possibly, clonal diversity was underestimated; donors were largely white British and included more females. Spike-wide vaccine-associated CD4 TCRs dominated at 160-218 and 743-854.

The CDR3 consists of 13 residues. The V gene lost 3 bases and the J gene lost 3 bases, with 8 bases spanning the gap. In germline, CDR1 is MDHEN, CDR2 SYDVKM. As regards this clone: Its target is unknown.

Some clones are missing from TCRdb's copy, which holds only in-frame ones; the method was immunoSEQ multiplex PCR. Among around 150,000 clones, approximately 94% were seen once, and the ten largest hold approximately 4.8%. This material consisted of peripheral blood, taken 28 days after the second AZD1222 dose. This receptor was obtained from an adult who received the AZD1222 COVID-19 vaccine. The chain has TRBV28 and TRBJ1-2; maybe TRBD1 (5 bases). The chain's CDR3 is CASSLQGYYGYTF. The CDR3 DNA reads TGTGCCAGCAGTTTGCAGGGTTACTATGGCTACACCTTC.